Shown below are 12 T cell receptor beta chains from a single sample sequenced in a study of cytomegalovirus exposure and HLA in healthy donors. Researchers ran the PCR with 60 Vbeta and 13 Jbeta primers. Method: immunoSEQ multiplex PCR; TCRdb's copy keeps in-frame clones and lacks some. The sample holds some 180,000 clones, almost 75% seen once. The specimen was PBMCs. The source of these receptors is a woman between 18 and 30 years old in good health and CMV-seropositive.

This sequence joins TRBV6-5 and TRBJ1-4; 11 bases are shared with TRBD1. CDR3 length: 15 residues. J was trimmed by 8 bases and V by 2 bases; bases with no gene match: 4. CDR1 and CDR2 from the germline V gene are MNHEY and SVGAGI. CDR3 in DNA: TGTGCCAGCAGTTACGTTCGGGACAGGGGGGAAAAACTGTTTTTT. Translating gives CASSYVRDRGEKLFF.

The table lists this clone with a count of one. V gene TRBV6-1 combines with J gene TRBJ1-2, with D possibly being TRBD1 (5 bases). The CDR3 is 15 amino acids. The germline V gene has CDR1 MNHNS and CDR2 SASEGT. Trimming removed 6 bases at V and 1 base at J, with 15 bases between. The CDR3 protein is CASSYVGGDNYGYTF. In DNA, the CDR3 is TGTGCCAGCAGCTACGTGGGGGGGGATAACTATGGCTACACCTTC.

The CDR3 DNA is TGTGCCAGTAGTTCGCGGACAGGGGGCTCCTACGAGCAGTACTTC. It translates to CASSSRTGGSYEQYF. J is TRBJ2-7 and V is TRBV19; 10 bases fit TRBD1. Germline V lookup: CDR1 LNHDA, CDR2 SQIVND (reference sequence). V shed 5 bases and J 0 bases; nucleotides not matched to a gene: 4. The CDR3 is made up of 15 amino acids.

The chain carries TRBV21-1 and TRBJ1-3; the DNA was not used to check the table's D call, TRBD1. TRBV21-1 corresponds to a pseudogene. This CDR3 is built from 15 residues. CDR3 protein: CASSDRGRSGNTIYF. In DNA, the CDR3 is TGTGCCAGCAGCGACAGGGGCCGCTCTGGAAACACCATATATTTT.

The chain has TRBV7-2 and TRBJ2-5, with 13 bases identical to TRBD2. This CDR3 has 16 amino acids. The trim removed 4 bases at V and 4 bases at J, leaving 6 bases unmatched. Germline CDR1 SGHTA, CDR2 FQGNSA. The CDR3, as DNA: TGTGCCAGCAGCTCCACTAGCGGGGGGGCCGGAGAGACCCAGTACTTC. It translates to CASSSTSGGAGETQYF.

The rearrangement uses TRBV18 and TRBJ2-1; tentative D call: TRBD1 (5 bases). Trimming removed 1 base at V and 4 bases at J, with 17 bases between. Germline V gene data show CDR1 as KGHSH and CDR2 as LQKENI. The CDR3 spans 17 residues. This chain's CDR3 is CASSPLSTVLSYNEQFF. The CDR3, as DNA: TGTGCCAGCTCACCACTCTCGACAGTCCTAAGTTACAATGAGCAGTTCTTC.

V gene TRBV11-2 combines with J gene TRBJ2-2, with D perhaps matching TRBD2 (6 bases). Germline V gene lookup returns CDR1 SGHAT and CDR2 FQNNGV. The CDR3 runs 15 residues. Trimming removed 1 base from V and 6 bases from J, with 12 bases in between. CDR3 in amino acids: CASSLVGGVSGELFF. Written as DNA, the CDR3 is TGTGCCAGCAGCTTAGTGGGGGGTGTTTCCGGGGAGCTGTTTTTT.

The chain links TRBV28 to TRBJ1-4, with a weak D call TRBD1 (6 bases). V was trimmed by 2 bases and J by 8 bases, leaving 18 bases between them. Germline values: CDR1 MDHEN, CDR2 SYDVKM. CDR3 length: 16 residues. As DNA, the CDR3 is TGTGCCAGCAGTTTAGTCAGGGCCAGGGGCAGGGAAAAACTGTTTTTT. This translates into CASSLVRARGREKLFF.

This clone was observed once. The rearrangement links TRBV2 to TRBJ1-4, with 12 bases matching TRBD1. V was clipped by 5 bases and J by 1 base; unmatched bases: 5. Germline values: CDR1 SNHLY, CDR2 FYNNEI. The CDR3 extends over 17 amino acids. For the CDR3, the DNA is TGTGCCAGCAGTTGGGACAGGGGGCGCGGAACTAATGAAAAACTGTTTTTT. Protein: CASSWDRGRGTNEKLFF.

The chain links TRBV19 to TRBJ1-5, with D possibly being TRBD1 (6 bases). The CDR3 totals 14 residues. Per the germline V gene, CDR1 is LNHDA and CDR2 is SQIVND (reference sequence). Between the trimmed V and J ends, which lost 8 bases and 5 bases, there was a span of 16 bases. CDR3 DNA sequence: TGTGCCAGTGGCGTAGGACAGAAGGATCAGCCCCAGCATTTT. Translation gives CASGVGQKDQPQHF.

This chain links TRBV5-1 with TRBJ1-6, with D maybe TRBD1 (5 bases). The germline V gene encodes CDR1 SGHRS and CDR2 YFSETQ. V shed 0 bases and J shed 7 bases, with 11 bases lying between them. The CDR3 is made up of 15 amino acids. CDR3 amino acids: CASSLVLTENSPLHF. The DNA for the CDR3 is TGCGCCAGCAGCTTGGTGTTGACAGAGAATTCACCCCTCCACTTT.

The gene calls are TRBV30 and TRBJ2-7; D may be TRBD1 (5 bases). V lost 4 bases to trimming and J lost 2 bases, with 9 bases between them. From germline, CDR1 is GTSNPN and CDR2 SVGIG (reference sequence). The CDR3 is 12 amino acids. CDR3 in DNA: TGTGCCTGGACCAGGGCGACCTACGAGCAGTACTTC. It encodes CAWTRATYEQYF.